One sample yielded the 19 T cell receptor beta chains listed below, sequenced in a study of blood T cell repertoires in COVID-19. TCRdb's copy holds only in-frame clones and misses some; the assay was immunoSEQ multiplex PCR. There are 100,000 to 150,000 clones in the sample; 81% occur only once, and approximately 17% lies in the top ten. The sequenced sample was peripheral blood. The receptors were sampled from a young man with COVID-19, enrolled during active disease.

J is TRBJ2-1 and V is TRBV3-1 (or the pseudogene TRBV3-2); 14 positions match TRBD2. The CDR3 runs 19 residues. J lost 0 bases, V lost 4 bases, and 8 bases had no gene match. Germline-derived CDR1 and CDR2 are LGHDT and YNNKEL (reference sequence). This chain's CDR3 is CASSRLTSGRESSYNEQFF. The CDR3, as DNA: TGTGCCAGCAGCCGCCTGACTAGCGGGAGGGAGAGCTCCTACAATGAGCAGTTCTTC.

The V gene is TRBV29-1, the J gene TRBJ1-1; 8 bases fit TRBD1. The trim removed 4 bases at V and 5 bases at J, leaving 3 bases unmatched. There are 12 residues in the CDR3. From germline, CDR1 is SQVTM and CDR2 ANQGSEA. As DNA, the CDR3 is TGCAGCGTTGGAACAGGGGGAACTGAAGCTTTCTTT. Translated, it gives CSVGTGGTEAFF.

J is TRBJ2-5 and V is TRBV27, with D possibly matching TRBD2 (6 bases). The V gene's germline CDR1 is MNHEY and CDR2 SMNVEV (reference sequence). The V end lost 8 bases, the J end lost 7 bases, and 11 bases lay between the germline ends. CDR3 length equals 11 residues. CDR3 loop: CASSEGGTQYF. CDR3 in DNA: TGTGCCAGCTCGGAGGGCGGGACCCAGTACTTC.

This chain joins TRBV3-1 (or the pseudogene TRBV3-2) and TRBJ2-6; 10 bases match TRBD1. CDR3 length: 19 residues. Germline trimming cut 3 bases from V and 4 bases from J; bases unmatched to any gene: 12. Germline V gene lookup returns CDR1 LGHDT and CDR2 YNNKEL (reference sequence). In DNA, the CDR3 is TGTGCCAGCAGCCAGAATCCGGGACAGGGGTTTGCAGGGGCCAACGTCCTGACTTTC. Residues: CASSQNPGQGFAGANVLTF.

This clone was observed a handful of times. The V call is TRBV4-1, the J call TRBJ2-6; 8 nucleotides match TRBD1. This CDR3 region has 19 residues. Germline CDR1 is MGHRA and CDR2 is YSYEKL. V dropped 4 bases and J dropped 4; count of bases not matched to a gene: 15. The CDR3 nucleotides read TGCGCCAGCAGCCTAGGGAGCAGGCCAGGGGGCTCCGGGGCCAACGTCCTGACTTTC. It translates to CASSLGSRPGGSGANVLTF.

The chain uses TRBV6-5 and TRBJ2-2; 10 positions agree with TRBD1. After removal of 0 bases from V and 5 bases from J, the junction contained 3 bases not matched to a gene. Germline V gene lookup returns CDR1 MNHEY and CDR2 SVGAGI. The CDR3 spans 16 residues. The CDR3 sequence is CASSYSTGGETGELFF. The CDR3 DNA reads as TGTGCCAGCAGTTACTCGACAGGGGGCGAAACCGGGGAGCTGTTTTTT.

The chain joins TRBV28 to TRBJ2-2; 11 bases are shared with TRBD1. Germline V gene sequence: CDR1 MDHEN, CDR2 SYDVKM. With 6 bases clipped from V and 6 bases from J, the junction kept 6 bases outside the gene matches. This CDR3 is built from 15 residues. The CDR3 loop reads CASSSPGQGAGELFF. CDR3 sequence (DNA): TGTGCCAGCAGCTCCCCGGGACAGGGGGCCGGGGAGCTGTTTTTT.

The rearrangement joins TRBV4-2 to TRBJ1-2; tentative D call: TRBD1 (5 bases). The length of the CDR3 is 18 residues. Germline lookup yields CDR1 LGHNA and CDR2 YNFKEQ. Trimming shortened V by 0 bases and J by 0 bases, and 17 bases separated the two germline ends. In nucleotides, the CDR3 is TGTGCCAGCAGCCAAGAAAAAGGGGTGGGGCCCTCTAACTATGGCTACACCTTC. Its protein is CASSQEKGVGPSNYGYTF.

This chain's CDR3 is CASSAQLQGGRKGYTF. CDR3 sequence (DNA): TGTGCCAGCAGCGCTCAACTACAGGGGGGACGGAAAGGCTACACCTTC. V is TRBV9 and J is TRBJ1-2; TRBD1 matches 8 bases. Trimming removed 3 bases from V and 8 bases from J; junction bases left unmatched: 15. Per the germline V gene, CDR1 is SGDLS and CDR2 is YYNGEE. The CDR3 has 16 residues.

This clone has only one observation. The chain couples TRBV6-2 or TRBV6-3 to TRBJ2-5; tentative D call: TRBD2 (6 bases). Germline loops: CDR1 MNHEY, CDR2 SVGEGT. V was pared by 4 bases and J by 4 bases, with 19 bases between. This CDR3 comprises 16 residues. CDR3 DNA: TGTGCCAGCAGTTGGCCCGGGACTCACGTTCCAGAGACCCAGTACTTC. It codes for CASSWPGTHVPETQYF.

This rearrangement joins TRBV4-1 to TRBJ2-7; D perhaps matches TRBD2 (5 bases). The germline gives CDR1 MGHRA, CDR2 YSYEKL. This CDR3 is built from 13 residues. V was cut by 0 bases and J by 3 bases, with 6 bases left in between. This CDR3 reads CASSQDAGYEQYF. DNA for the CDR3: TGCGCCAGCAGCCAAGACGCGGGCTACGAGCAGTACTTC.

V is TRBV5-4 and J is TRBJ2-7, with TRBD1 matching 7 bases. The V gene end was trimmed by 4 bases and the J gene end by 2 bases; junction bases not matched to a gene: 6. Germline V CDR1 and CDR2: SGHNT, YYREEE (reference sequence). This CDR3 comprises 14 residues. The CDR3 loop is CASSRAGTAYEQYF. The CDR3 nucleotides read TGTGCCAGCAGCCGGGCCGGGACAGCCTACGAGCAGTACTTC.

A remark on this clone: One end of the junction varies from germline; a read error may be responsible. The rearrangement joins TRBV7-8 to TRBJ2-1; D is perhaps TRBD2 (6 bases). CDR3 length equals 16 residues. Germline V gene lookup returns CDR1 SGHVS and CDR2 FQNEAQ. CDR3 bases: TGTGCCAGCAGCTCCCGGGACTCGTGGTCCTGCAATGAGCAGTTCTTC. As protein: CASSSRDSWSCNEQFF.

The chain links TRBV6-1 to TRBJ1-4, with a possible D match to TRBD1 (5 bases). Germline V lookup: CDR1 MNHNS, CDR2 SASEGT. Trimming removed 0 bases at V and 16 bases at J, with 12 bases between. This CDR3 comprises 12 residues. The CDR3 region has the DNA TGTGCCAGCAGTGAAGCATGGCAGGGCACGTTTTTT. Translation gives CASSEAWQGTFF.

The CDR3 nucleotides are TGCGCCAGCAGCCAAGATCGGGACAGCATCTACGAGCAGTACTTC. Protein: CASSQDRDSIYEQYF. This rearrangement joins TRBV4-3 to TRBJ2-7, with TRBD1 matching over 7 bases. CDR3 size: 15 residues. V trimming: 0 bases; J trimming: 3 bases; junction bases outside the gene matches: 5. CDR1 LGHNA and CDR2 YSLEER come from the germline V gene.

The chain joins TRBV5-1 to TRBJ2-3; D is possibly TRBD2 (6 bases). CDR1 and CDR2 from the germline V gene are SGHRS and YFSETQ. The V end was cut by 3 bases, the J end by 0 bases, with 8 bases between. This CDR3 spans 14 amino acids. The CDR3 region is CASSSGESTDTQYF. The CDR3, as DNA: TGCGCCAGCAGCTCGGGAGAGAGCACAGATACGCAGTATTTT.

This clone was seen many times. The rearrangement links TRBV6-5 to TRBJ2-7, with 10 bases that match TRBD2. V gave up 10 bases and J gave up 2 bases; unmatched junction bases: 8. The CDR3 has 14 amino acids. Germline lookup yields CDR1 MNHEY and CDR2 SVGAGI. This CDR3 reads CATKPSGGPYEQYF. DNA of the CDR3: TGTGCCACCAAGCCTAGCGGGGGCCCCTACGAGCAGTACTTC.

The chain joins TRBV6-5 to TRBJ2-5, with 7 positions matching TRBD1. Looked up from germline, CDR1 is MNHEY and CDR2 is SVGAGI. This CDR3 contains 13 residues. After removal of 5 bases from V and 2 bases from J, the junction contained 2 bases not matched to a gene. CDR3 DNA sequence: TGTGCCAGCAGTCAGGGGGTTCAAGAGACCCAGTACTTC. Its translation: CASSQGVQETQYF.

The rearrangement links TRBV3-1 (or the pseudogene TRBV3-2) to TRBJ2-5, with a weak D call TRBD2 (6 bases). This CDR3 has 14 residues. Trimming stripped 6 bases from V and 2 bases from J, with 13 bases between. Germline CDR1 reads LGHDT; CDR2 reads YNNKEL (reference sequence). Here the CDR3 DNA reads TGTGCCAGCAGGGGGGGACTCATACAAGAGACCCAGTACTTC. This gives the protein CASRGGLIQETQYF.